Listed below are T cell receptor beta chains from one sample, sequenced in a study of CD8 T cells in ankylosing spondylitis. Each CDR3 protein gets one entry after TCRdb re-called the 5' RACE reads with MiXCR. This repertoire shows fewer than 200,000 distinct CDR3 sequences, roughly 10% found once; its top ten account for roughly 15%. The source material was blood, either unsorted or a sorted T cell fraction (not recorded which). These receptor sequences come from a female donor with ankylosing spondylitis or in good health (not recorded which). CDR3s include the opening cysteine and the closing phenylalanine or tryptophan. D genes are given only for firm matches. The size entry is marked missing in some rows and otherwise reads once, few, many or a size class.

v_gene: TRBV7-2
j_gene: TRBJ2-1
abundance: -
len: 14
d_gene: -
CDR3aa: CASSLGASYNEQFF
CDR3nt: TGTGCCAGCAGCTTAGGGGCGTCCTACAATGAGCAGTTCTTC

v_gene: TRBV4-3
j_gene: TRBJ1-3
abundance: -
len: 13
d_gene: -
CDR3aa: CASSQDGRPEVLF
CDR3nt: TGCGCCAGCAGCCAAGATGGGCGGCCAGAGGTTCTATTT

v_gene: TRBV12-3/TRBV12-4
j_gene: TRBJ2-3
abundance: many
len: 13
d_gene: -
CDR3aa: CASSPGSIDTQYF
CDR3nt: TGTGCCAGCAGCCCCGGGTCGATAGATACGCAGTATTTT

v_gene: TRBV28
j_gene: TRBJ2-1
abundance: many
len: 13
d_gene: -
CDR3aa: CASSLEEPTEQFF
CDR3nt: TGTGCCAGCAGTTTAGAGGAGCCTACTGAGCAGTTCTTC

v_gene: TRBV28
j_gene: TRBJ1-5
abundance: -
len: 15
d_gene: -
CDR3aa: CASSWDVGSNQPQHF
CDR3nt: TGTGCCAGCAGTTGGGACGTGGGGAGCAATCAGCCCCAGCATTTT

v_gene: TRBV29-1
j_gene: TRBJ2-5
abundance: few
len: 14
d_gene: TRBD1
CDR3aa: CSVDWGDRGETQYF
CDR3nt: TGCAGCGTTGATTGGGGGGACAGGGGTGAGACCCAGTACTTC

v_gene: TRBV28
j_gene: TRBJ1-5
abundance: -
len: 15
d_gene: TRBD1
CDR3aa: CASSTDRGRNQPQHF
CDR3nt: TGTGCCAGCAGCACCGACAGGGGTAGGAATCAGCCCCAGCATTTT

v_gene: TRBV30
j_gene: TRBJ2-7
abundance: few
len: 14
d_gene: TRBD1
CDR3aa: CAWTGTGPAYEQYF
CDR3nt: TGTGCCTGGACCGGGACAGGGCCAGCCTACGAGCAGTACTTC

v_gene: TRBV4-1
j_gene: TRBJ2-1
abundance: -
len: 16
d_gene: TRBD2
CDR3aa: CASSQGGLAGRNEQFF
CDR3nt: TGCGCCAGCAGCCAAGGGGGACTAGCGGGGAGAAATGAGCAGTTCTTC

v_gene: TRBV4-3
j_gene: TRBJ2-7
abundance: -
len: 15
d_gene: TRBD2
CDR3aa: CASSHGLAGAYEQYF
CDR3nt: TGCGCCAGCAGCCATGGACTAGCGGGCGCCTACGAGCAGTACTTC

v_gene: TRBV30
j_gene: TRBJ2-1
abundance: -
len: 15
d_gene: -
CDR3aa: CAWSWRGDDNNEQFF
CDR3nt: TGTGCCTGGAGTTGGAGGGGAGACGATAATAATGAGCAGTTCTTC

v_gene: TRBV7-6
j_gene: TRBJ2-1
abundance: -
len: 15
d_gene: TRBD2
CDR3aa: CASSLKRGEGNEQFF
CDR3nt: TGTGCCAGCAGCCTAAAGCGGGGGGAGGGCAATGAGCAGTTCTTC

v_gene: TRBV29-1
j_gene: TRBJ1-1
abundance: many
len: 11
d_gene: -
CDR3aa: CSVMNAGEAFF
CDR3nt: TGCAGCGTCATGAATGCAGGGGAAGCTTTCTTT

v_gene: TRBV12-3/TRBV12-4
j_gene: TRBJ1-2
abundance: many
len: 12
d_gene: -
CDR3aa: CASSFGGRGYTF
CDR3nt: TGTGCCAGCAGTTTCGGAGGAAGAGGCTACACCTTC

v_gene: TRBV27
j_gene: TRBJ2-7
abundance: few
len: 13
d_gene: TRBD2
CDR3aa: CASSSGGQYEQYF
CDR3nt: TGTGCCAGCAGTAGCGGGGGTCAATACGAGCAGTACTTC

v_gene: TRBV4-3
j_gene: TRBJ2-1
abundance: few
len: 16
d_gene: TRBD2
CDR3aa: CASSQDRLAAYNEQFF
CDR3nt: TGCGCCAGCAGCCAAGATCGACTAGCGGCCTACAATGAGCAGTTCTTC

v_gene: TRBV5-1
j_gene: TRBJ2-2
abundance: -
len: 15
d_gene: -
CDR3aa: CASSVTTSTNGELFF
CDR3nt: TGCGCCAGCAGCGTCACGACTAGTACGAACGGGGAGCTGTTTTTT

v_gene: TRBV29-1
j_gene: TRBJ2-7
abundance: many
len: 15
d_gene: -
CDR3aa: CSVESEGKGVYEQYF
CDR3nt: TGCAGCGTTGAATCCGAGGGGAAGGGGGTCTACGAGCAGTACTTC

v_gene: TRBV6-4
j_gene: TRBJ2-3
abundance: few
len: 15
d_gene: TRBD1
CDR3aa: CATSDRGRLVDTQYF
CDR3nt: TGTGCCACCTCGGACAGGGGGCGGTTAGTAGATACGCAGTATTTT

v_gene: TRBV10-2
j_gene: TRBJ1-5
abundance: -
len: 14
d_gene: -
CDR3aa: CASSESGRGGPQHF
CDR3nt: TGCGCCAGCAGTGAGTCGGGCCGCGGTGGGCCCCAGCATTTT

v_gene: TRBV6-6
j_gene: TRBJ2-3
abundance: -
len: 10
d_gene: -
CDR3aa: CASSADTQYF
CDR3nt: TGTGCCAGCAGTGCTGATACGCAGTATTTT

v_gene: TRBV10-3
j_gene: TRBJ1-2
abundance: few
len: 14
d_gene: -
CDR3aa: CAIKLTEPADGYTF
CDR3nt: TGTGCCATCAAGTTGACAGAGCCAGCCGATGGCTACACCTTC

v_gene: TRBV7-9
j_gene: TRBJ1-2
abundance: many
len: 13
d_gene: -
CDR3aa: CASSDGTMDGYTF
CDR3nt: TGTGCCAGCAGCGATGGGACTATGGACGGCTACACCTTC

v_gene: TRBV4-3
j_gene: TRBJ2-7
abundance: -
len: 15
d_gene: -
CDR3aa: CASSQELAETYEQYF
CDR3nt: TGCGCCAGCAGCCAAGAGTTAGCAGAGACCTACGAGCAGTACTTC

v_gene: TRBV5-6
j_gene: TRBJ2-1
abundance: few
len: 16
d_gene: -
CDR3aa: CASSPSGSGSWNEQFF
CDR3nt: TGTGCCAGCAGCCCGTCGGGCAGCGGGTCTTGGAATGAGCAGTTCTTC

v_gene: TRBV2
j_gene: TRBJ2-7
abundance: -
len: 13
d_gene: -
CDR3aa: CASIGRSYYEQYF
CDR3nt: TGTGCCAGCATTGGGCGTTCCTACTACGAGCAGTACTTC

v_gene: TRBV9
j_gene: TRBJ2-3
abundance: many
len: 12
d_gene: -
CDR3aa: CASSGLRGTQYF
CDR3nt: TGTGCCAGCAGCGGCCTTCGAGGTACGCAGTATTTT

v_gene: TRBV6-4
j_gene: TRBJ2-1
abundance: many
len: 11
d_gene: -
CDR3aa: CASARRVYQFF
CDR3nt: TGTGCCAGCGCGCGAAGGGTGTACCAGTTCTTC

v_gene: TRBV4-3
j_gene: TRBJ2-1
abundance: -
len: 16
d_gene: TRBD2
CDR3aa: CASSQAVAGGYNEQFF
CDR3nt: TGCGCCAGCAGCCAAGCGGTGGCGGGAGGCTACAATGAGCAGTTCTTC

v_gene: TRBV28
j_gene: TRBJ1-1
abundance: -
len: 13
d_gene: TRBD1
CDR3aa: CAGRTGIGTEAFF
CDR3nt: TGTGCCGGAAGGACAGGGATAGGCACTGAAGCTTTCTTT

v_gene: TRBV30
j_gene: TRBJ2-1
abundance: -
len: 14
d_gene: TRBD1
CDR3aa: CAWSGGQGGNEQFF
CDR3nt: TGTGCCTGGAGTGGGGGACAGGGAGGAAATGAGCAGTTCTTC

v_gene: TRBV4-3
j_gene: TRBJ2-7
abundance: few
len: 16
d_gene: TRBD2
CDR3aa: CASSQSRLAGNYEQYF
CDR3nt: TGCGCCAGCAGCCAATCCCGACTAGCGGGAAACTACGAGCAGTACTTC

v_gene: TRBV24-1
j_gene: TRBJ1-5
abundance: few
len: 13
d_gene: -
CDR3aa: CATSRGEGQPQHF
CDR3nt: TGTGCCACCTCAAGGGGGGAGGGCCAGCCCCAGCATTTT

v_gene: TRBV20-1
j_gene: TRBJ1-2
abundance: -
len: 14
d_gene: -
CDR3aa: CSARGEGMDYGYTF
CDR3nt: TGCAGTGCTAGAGGGGAGGGGATGGACTATGGCTACACCTTC

v_gene: TRBV6-1
j_gene: TRBJ2-3
abundance: -
len: 14
d_gene: -
CDR3aa: CASSPPAITDTQYF
CDR3nt: TGTGCCAGCAGCCCCCCGGCTATCACAGATACGCAGTATTTT

v_gene: TRBV4-3
j_gene: TRBJ2-3
abundance: few
len: 16
d_gene: TRBD2
CDR3aa: CASSQGTSSSTDTQYF
CDR3nt: TGCGCCAGCAGCCAAGGGACTAGCTCCAGCACAGATACGCAGTATTTT